This TCR beta chain was obtained from a study of regulatory T cells in long-lasting Graves disease. Broader study findings: TRBV28, TRBJ1-2 and TRBJ2-5 emerged as the favored segments in persistent disease.

Time point: persistent/refractory GD, antithyroid drugs over 5 years with positive TRAb. The TCR library was made from RNA extracted from PBMCs. Arm-PCR of CDR3 regions with iRepertoire HTBI primers generated TCR beta libraries. Original analysis: Samples jointly harbored roughly 60 TRBV and more than eleven TRBJ segments. TCRdb ran MiXCR on the multiplex PCR reads and lists one entry per CDR3 protein. V and J calls and clone size were set by TCRdb, not the authors. This table holds approximately 400,000 distinct CDR3 sequences, 20% to 25% found once. Germline CDR1 LNHDA, CDR2 SQIVND (reference sequence). This CDR3 contains 16 residues. With V trimmed by 7 bases and J by 2 bases, 10 bases remained unmatched. This clonotype was recorded many times. Its antigen is not known.

J is TRBJ1-5 and V is TRBV19; 8 positions agree with TRBD1. The receptor was isolated from a female donor with Graves disease. This sample comprised peripheral blood mononuclear cells (PBMCs), obtained when the disease was refractory, from a patient treated with antithyroid drugs. The CDR3 DNA reads TGTGCCAGTAAGGGGCAGGGGGCTTTTGGCAATCAGCCCCAGCATTTT. Translated: CASKGQGAFGNQPQHF. The complete variable domain, with remaining parts taken from reference TRBV19 and TRBJ1-5, reads DGGITQSPKYLFRKEGQNVTLSCEQNLNHDAMYWYRQDPGQGLRLIYYSQIVNDFQKGDIAEGYSVSREKKESFPLTVTSAQKNPTAFYLCASKGQGAFGNQPQHFGDGTRLSIL.